This entry describes one T cell receptor beta chain. The target antigen is unknown. This entry comes from a study of cytomegalovirus exposure and HLA in healthy donors. In the study overall: From HLA-typed donors, an early data release held about 85 million unique TCRs. Regarding the study as a whole: In most subjects, TCR beta sequences reportedly gave accurate predictions of HLA-A and HLA-B alleles. Analyzed later, most CMV-associated TCR beta chains appeared HLA-restricted.

V was pared by 0 bases and J by 5 bases, with 9 bases of the junction left unmatched. CDR1 and CDR2 from the germline V gene are SGDLS and YYNGEE. The CDR3 has 16 residues. Vbeta (60) and Jbeta (13) primers were used in the PCR. Some clones are missing from TCRdb's copy, which holds only in-frame ones; the method was immunoSEQ multiplex PCR. Of tens of thousands of clones listed, about 82% are singletons. The clonotype comes from a woman younger than 45 in good health and CMV-seronegative. This chain joins TRBV9 and TRBJ2-3, with TRBD2 matching over 7 bases. The sequencing sample was made of PBMCs. The CDR3, as DNA: TGTGCCAGCAGCGTAGGGGCTTCCGCGGGGGTAGATACGCAGTATTTT. This gives the protein CASSVGASAGVDTQYF.